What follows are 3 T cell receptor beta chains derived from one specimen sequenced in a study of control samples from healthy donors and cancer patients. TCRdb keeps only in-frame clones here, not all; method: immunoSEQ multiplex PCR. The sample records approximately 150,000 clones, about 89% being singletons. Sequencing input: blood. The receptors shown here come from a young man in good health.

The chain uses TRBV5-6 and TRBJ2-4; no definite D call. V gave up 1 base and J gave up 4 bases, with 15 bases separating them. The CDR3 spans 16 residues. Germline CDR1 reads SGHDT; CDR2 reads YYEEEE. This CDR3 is CASSLFLGDQKNIQYF. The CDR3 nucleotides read TGTGCCAGCAGCTTGTTCCTGGGCGATCAAAAAAACATTCAGTACTTC.

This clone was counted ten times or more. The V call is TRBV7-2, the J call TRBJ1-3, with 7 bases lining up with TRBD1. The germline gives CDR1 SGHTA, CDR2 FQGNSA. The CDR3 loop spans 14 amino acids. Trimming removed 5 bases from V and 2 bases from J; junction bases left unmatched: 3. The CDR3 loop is CASSTGTAGNTIYF. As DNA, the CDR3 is TGTGCCAGCAGCACAGGGACAGCTGGAAACACCATATATTTT.

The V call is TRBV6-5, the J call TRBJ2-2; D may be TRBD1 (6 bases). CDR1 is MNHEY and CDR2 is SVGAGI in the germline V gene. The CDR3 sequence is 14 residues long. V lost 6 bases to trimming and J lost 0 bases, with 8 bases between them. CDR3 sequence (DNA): TGTGCCAGCAGAAGACAGGCGAACACCGGGGAGCTGTTTTTT. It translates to CASRRQANTGELFF.